The clone carrying this T cell receptor beta chain was observed many times. The CDR3 is made up of 15 amino acids. V lost 5 bases to trimming and J lost 0 bases, with 13 bases between them. Time point defined: newly diagnosed GD, antithyroid drugs for less than 3 months. PBMC RNA was the source of the TCR library. These data originate in a study of regulatory T cells in long-lasting Graves disease. Assembly of TCR beta libraries relied on iRepertoire HTBI primers together with Arm-PCR of CDR3 regions. Via MiXCR, TCRdb re-called the multiplex PCR reads, giving one row per CDR3 protein. The repertoire includes approximately 400,000 distinct CDR3 sequences, approximately 15% of them detected once, and 16% sits in the top ten. These data also formed part of another study, on T cells in Graves' hyperthyroidism and ophthalmopathy. That report notes: Newly diagnosed hyperthyroidism patients aged 18 to 65 years had disease lasting under 2 months.

The gene calls are TRBV12-3 or TRBV12-4 and TRBJ2-5, with D possibly TRBD1 on 5 matching bases. This clonotype was sampled from a woman younger than 45 with Graves disease. The sample in question was peripheral blood mononuclear cells (PBMCs), obtained at new diagnosis, from a patient treated with antithyroid drugs. CDR3 loop: CASSKDQGYQETQYF. CDR3 sequence (DNA): TGTGCCAGCAGTAAAGACCAGGGTTACCAAGAGACCCAGTACTTC.